This T cell receptor (beta chain) was recorded in a study of blood T cell repertoires in COVID-19. Profiled with immunoSEQ multiplex PCR; TCRdb holds only in-frame clones, not every one. This table has roughly 300,000 clones, more than 75% appearing once. Only a few counts were recorded for this clone. The germline gives CDR1 SNHLY, CDR2 FYNNEI. The V gene lost 6 bases and the J gene lost 6 bases, with 18 bases spanning the gap. CDR3 length: 14 amino acids. The chain carries TRBV2 and TRBJ2-7, with D possibly TRBD2 on 7 matching bases. The sequencing input was PBMCs or T cells enriched from blood (not recorded which). This TCR was recovered from a woman aged 40 to 50 with acute COVID-19. CDR3 DNA sequence: TGTGCCAGCAGGGGCGCCCGGGGGGCCGGCGAGCAGTACTTC. Translation: CASRGARGAGEQYF.